This entry is about one T cell receptor beta chain. Its specificity is not known. Germline V lookup: CDR1 SGHVS, CDR2 FQNEAQ. Trimming left V 1 base short and J 0 bases short, with 13 bases between. This CDR3 comprises 17 residues. The repertoire was sequenced with immunoSEQ multiplex PCR; TCRdb's copy has only in-frame clones and lacks some. The sample lists almost 75,000 clones, about 82% occurring once. This entry belongs to a study of cytomegalovirus exposure and HLA in healthy donors. Notes on the study in general: Clusters of TCRs from the first cohort tended to co-occur in the 120 validation repertoires (as a later analysis found). In vitro work confirmed that a few CMV-associated chains recognize CMV antigens. Investigators reported more than 150 TCR beta chains as tied to cytomegalovirus.

The chain employs TRBV7-8 and TRBJ1-3; D is possibly TRBD1 (5 bases). Sample: PBMCs. The sequence came from a young man in good health and CMV-seronegative. CDR3 sequence reads: CASSLDLLRDSGNTIYF. CDR3 DNA: TGTGCCAGCAGCTTAGACCTTCTCAGGGACTCTGGAAACACCATATATTTT.